This T cell receptor beta chain emerged from a study of CD8+ T cells in alopecia areata. Study outcomes and limitations: Treatment with tofacitinib significantly lowered scalp clonality and reduced expanded CD8+ clones among the top 100.

RNA extraction and reverse transcription yielded cDNA as sequencing template. Assay: immunoSEQ multiplex PCR; the TCRdb copy retains only in-frame clones and omits some. This table holds about 94,000 clones, more than 65% found once. Comments on this clone: Its specificity is not known.

This CDR3 spans 12 amino acids. Germline loops: CDR1 WSHSY, CDR2 SAAADI. Deletions cut 6 bases from V and 4 bases from J, with 7 bases between. Treatment defined: oral pan-JAK inhibitor, 5-10 mg twice daily. Peripheral blood and lesional scalp punch biopsies came from alopecia areata patients. This clonotype was obtained from a human donor with alopecia areata. The chain combines TRBV10-2 with TRBJ1-5; the D is unclear. The material sequenced was CD8+ T cells sorted from blood, taken at approximately week 42, from a patient treated with tofacitinib. CDR3 nucleotide sequence: TGCGCCAGCAGACAGCTAAATCAGCCCCAGCATTTT. Protein product: CASRQLNQPQHF.